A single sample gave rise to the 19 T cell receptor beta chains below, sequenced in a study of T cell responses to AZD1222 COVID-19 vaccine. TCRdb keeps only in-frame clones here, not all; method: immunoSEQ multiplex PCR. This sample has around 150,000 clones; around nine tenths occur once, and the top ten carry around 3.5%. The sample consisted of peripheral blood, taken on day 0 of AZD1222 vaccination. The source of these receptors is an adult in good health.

The CDR3 here is CASSYSRAATEAFF. The CDR3 DNA sequence: TGTGCCAGCAGTTACTCGAGGGCGGCGACTGAAGCTTTCTTT. The V gene is TRBV6-5, the J gene TRBJ1-1; D is unclear. V was pared by 0 bases and J by 5 bases, with 10 bases between. The CDR3 has 14 residues. Germline loops: CDR1 MNHEY, CDR2 SVGAGI.

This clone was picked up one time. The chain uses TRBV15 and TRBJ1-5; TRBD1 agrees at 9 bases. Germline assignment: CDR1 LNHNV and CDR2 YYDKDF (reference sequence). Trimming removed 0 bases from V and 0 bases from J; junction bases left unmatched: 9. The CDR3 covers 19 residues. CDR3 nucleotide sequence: TGTGCCACCAGCAGAGAGGGACAGGGCGCCCTCCATAGCAATCAGCCCCAGCATTTT. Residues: CATSREGQGALHSNQPQHF. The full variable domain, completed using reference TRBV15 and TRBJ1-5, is DAMVIQNPRYQVTQFGKPVTLSCSQTLNHNVMYWYQQKSSQAPKLLFHYYDKDFNNEADTPDNFQSRRPNTSFCFLDIRSPGLGDTAMYLCATSREGQGALHSNQPQHFGDGTRLSIL.

CDR3 protein: CSVEGAPTQETQYF. The CDR3 DNA sequence: TGCAGCGTTGAGGGGGCGCCCACCCAAGAGACCCAGTACTTC. This sequence joins TRBV29-1 and TRBJ2-5; D possibly corresponds to TRBD1 (6 bases). This CDR3 contains 14 residues. From germline, CDR1 is SQVTM and CDR2 ANQGSEA. V was trimmed by 3 bases and J by 1 base, leaving 12 bases between them.

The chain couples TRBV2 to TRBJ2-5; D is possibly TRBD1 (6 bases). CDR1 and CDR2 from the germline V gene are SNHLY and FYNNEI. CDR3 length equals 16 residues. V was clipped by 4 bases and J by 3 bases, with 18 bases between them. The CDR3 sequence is CASSATPGVAKETQYF. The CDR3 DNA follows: TGTGCCAGCAGTGCGACACCAGGGGTGGCGAAAGAGACCCAGTACTTC.

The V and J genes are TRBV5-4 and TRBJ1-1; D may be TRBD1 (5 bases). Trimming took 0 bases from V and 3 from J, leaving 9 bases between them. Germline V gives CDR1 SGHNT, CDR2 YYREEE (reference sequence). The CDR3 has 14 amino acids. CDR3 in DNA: TGTGCCAGCAGCTTGGTCGGGGGGGACACTGAAGCTTTCTTT. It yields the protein CASSLVGGDTEAFF.

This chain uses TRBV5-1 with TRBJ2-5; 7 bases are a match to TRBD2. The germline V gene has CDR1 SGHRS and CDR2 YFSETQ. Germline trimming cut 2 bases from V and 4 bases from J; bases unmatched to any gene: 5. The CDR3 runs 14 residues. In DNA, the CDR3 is TGCGCCAGCAGCTTCCTAGGGAGGGTAGAGACCCAGTACTTC. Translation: CASSFLGRVETQYF.

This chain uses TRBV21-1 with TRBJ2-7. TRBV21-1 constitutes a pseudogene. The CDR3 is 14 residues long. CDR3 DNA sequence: TGTGCCAGCAGCAAAGGGGGACCGCGCGGAGAGCAGTACTTC. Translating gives CASSKGGPRGEQYF.

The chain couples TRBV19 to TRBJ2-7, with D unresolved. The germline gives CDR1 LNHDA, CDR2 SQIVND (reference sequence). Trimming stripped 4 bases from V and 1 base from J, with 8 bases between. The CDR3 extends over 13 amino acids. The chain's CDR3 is CASSRVGSYEQYF. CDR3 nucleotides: TGTGCCAGTAGTAGGGTGGGATCCTACGAGCAGTACTTC.

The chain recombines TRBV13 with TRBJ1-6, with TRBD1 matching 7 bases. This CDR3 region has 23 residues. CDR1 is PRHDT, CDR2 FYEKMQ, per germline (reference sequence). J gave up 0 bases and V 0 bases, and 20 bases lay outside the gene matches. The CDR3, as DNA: TGTGCCAGCAGCTTAGGTGCGAGGGGGCACTTCCAAAATTCTCGCTCCTATAATTCACCCCTCCACTTT. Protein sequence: CASSLGARGHFQNSRSYNSPLHF.

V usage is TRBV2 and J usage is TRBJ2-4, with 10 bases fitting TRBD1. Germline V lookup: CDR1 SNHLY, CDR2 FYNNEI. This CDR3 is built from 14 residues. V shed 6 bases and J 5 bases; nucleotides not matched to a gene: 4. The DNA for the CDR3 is TGTGCCAGCAGGATGACAGGGGGCCAAAACATTCAGTACTTC. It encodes CASRMTGGQNIQYF.

CDR3 DNA: TGTGCCACCAGCAGGGACCTAGTCGGCAATGAGCAGTTCTTC. This gives the protein CATSRDLVGNEQFF. The J gene is TRBJ2-1, the V gene TRBV15, with unresolved D. The CDR3 runs 14 residues. CDR1 is LNHNV and CDR2 is YYDKDF in the germline V gene (reference sequence). V was pared by 3 bases and J by 6 bases, with 12 bases between.

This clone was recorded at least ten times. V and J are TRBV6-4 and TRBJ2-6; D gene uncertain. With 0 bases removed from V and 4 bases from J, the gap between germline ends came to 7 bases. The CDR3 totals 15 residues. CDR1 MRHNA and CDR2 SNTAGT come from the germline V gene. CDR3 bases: TGTGCCAGCAGTGACTCGATATCGGGGGCCAACGTCCTGACTTTC. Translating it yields CASSDSISGANVLTF.

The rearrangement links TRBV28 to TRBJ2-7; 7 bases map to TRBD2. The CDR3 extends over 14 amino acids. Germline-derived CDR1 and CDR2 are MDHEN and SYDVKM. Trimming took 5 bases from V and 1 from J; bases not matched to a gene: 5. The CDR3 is CASSVGDYSYEQYF. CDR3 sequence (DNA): TGTGCCAGCAGTGTTGGGGACTATTCCTACGAGCAGTACTTC. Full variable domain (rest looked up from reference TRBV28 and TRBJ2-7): DVKVTQSSRYLVKRTGEKVFLECVQDMDHENMFWYRQDPGLGLRLIYFSYDVKMKEKGDIPEGYSVSREKKERFSLILESASTNQTSMYLCASSVGDYSYEQYFGPGTRLTVT.

CDR3 region: CASSLGLAGVIEQFF. The CDR3 DNA reads TGTGCCAGCAGCTTAGGACTAGCGGGAGTCATTGAGCAGTTCTTC. The rearrangement uses TRBV13 and TRBJ2-1; TRBD2 agrees at 11 bases. J was trimmed by 9 bases and V by 0 bases; bases with no gene match: 4. CDR3 length equals 15 residues. Germline V CDR1 and CDR2: PRHDT, FYEKMQ (reference sequence).

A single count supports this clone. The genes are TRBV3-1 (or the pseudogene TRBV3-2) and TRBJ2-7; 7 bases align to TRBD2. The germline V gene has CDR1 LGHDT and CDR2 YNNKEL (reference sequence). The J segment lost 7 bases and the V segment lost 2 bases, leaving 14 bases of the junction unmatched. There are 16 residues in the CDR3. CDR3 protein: CASSQRSGTKLGEQYF. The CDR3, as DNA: TGTGCCAGCAGCCAAAGATCAGGGACTAAGCTGGGAGAGCAGTACTTC.

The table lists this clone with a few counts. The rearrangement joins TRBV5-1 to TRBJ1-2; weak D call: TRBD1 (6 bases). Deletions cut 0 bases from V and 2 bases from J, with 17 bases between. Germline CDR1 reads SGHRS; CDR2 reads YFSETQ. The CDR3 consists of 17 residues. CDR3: CASSLELGQTRNYGYTF. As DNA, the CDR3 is TGCGCCAGCAGCTTGGAACTCGGACAGACGCGAAACTATGGCTACACCTTC. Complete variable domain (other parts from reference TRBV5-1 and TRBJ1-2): KAGVTQTPRYLIKTRGQQVTLSCSPISGHRSVSWYQQTPGQGLQFLFEYFSETQRNKGNFPGRFSGRQFSNSRSEMNVSTLELGDSALYLCASSLELGQTRNYGYTFGSGTRLTVV.

Here the CDR3 reads CASSSMGERGNEQFF. In nucleotides, the CDR3 is TGTGCCAGCAGCTCGATGGGGGAAAGGGGCAATGAGCAGTTCTTC. This chain joins TRBV11-3 and TRBJ2-1, with D perhaps assigned TRBD1 or TRBD2 (5 bases each). Trimming removed 4 bases at V and 6 bases at J, with 16 bases between. Germline V gene sequence: CDR1 SGHNT, CDR2 YENEEA. This CDR3 is built from 15 residues.

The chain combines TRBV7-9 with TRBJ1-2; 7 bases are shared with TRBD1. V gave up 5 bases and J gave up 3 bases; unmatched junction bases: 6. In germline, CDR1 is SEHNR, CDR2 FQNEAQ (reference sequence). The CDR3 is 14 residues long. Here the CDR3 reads CASSQGQVDYGYTF. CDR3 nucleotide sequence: TGTGCCAGCAGCCAAGGACAGGTGGACTATGGCTACACCTTC.

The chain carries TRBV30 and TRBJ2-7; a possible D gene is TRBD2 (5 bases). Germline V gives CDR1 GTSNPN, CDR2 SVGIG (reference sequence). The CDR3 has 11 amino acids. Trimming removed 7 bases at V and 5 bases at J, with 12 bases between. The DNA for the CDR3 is TGTGCCTCCCTGAGGGCCCACGAGCAGTACTTC. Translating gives CASLRAHEQYF.